This T cell receptor beta chain was profiled in a study of blood T cell repertoires in COVID-19. Study as a whole: The study drew acute and convalescent COVID-19 samples from the United States, Italy and Spain.

CDR1 SEHNR and CDR2 FQNEAQ come from the germline V gene (reference sequence). The ends lost 1 base at V and 3 bases at J; junction bases unmatched: 3. This CDR3 region has 15 residues. Assay used: immunoSEQ multiplex PCR; TCRdb lists only in-frame clones, some missing. The sample includes about 260,000 clones, 80% to 95% of them seen just once. No more than 2 weeks before study entry, exposed participants had met a case of COVID-19. The rearrangement uses TRBV7-9 and TRBJ2-1, with 7 positions matching TRBD2. Sequenced: PBMCs or T cells enriched from blood (not recorded which). The origin of this receptor is a man in his forties who had been exposed to COVID-19. The CDR3 loop reads CASSLVGGSYNEQFF. The CDR3 DNA sequence: TGTGCCAGCAGCTTAGTTGGCGGGAGCTACAATGAGCAGTTCTTC.